Here is one TCR beta chain with its context. This clone was recorded a few times. Its recognized antigen is unknown. Per-nucleotide qualities are absent, and no much larger clonotype sits a single base away. These data originate in a study of STAT3 mutations in large granular lymphocyte leukemia (dated by TCRdb to about 2019). Broadly, across the study: Canonical activating STAT3 mutations were detected in roughly half of the longitudinally sequenced T-LGLL patients. To reconstruct clonal hierarchy and dynamics, serial deep sequencing of TCRbeta CDR3 and STAT3 was performed in patients with T-cell large granular lymphocyte leukemia. Each patient was sequenced at an average of about 4 time points, ranging from 2 to 8 samplings. As controls, the study also included longitudinal sequencing of two patients with natural killer LGL leukemia. Approximately 19 representative T-LGLL cases were selected from an initial cohort of 200 to 250 LGL patients for longitudinal TCRbeta and STAT3 sequencing. More than half of T-LGLL patients received one or more immunosuppressive therapy regimens, with hematologic response in approximately 41% of those treated. On the study overall, not on this receptor specifically: Linking therapy response to changes in TCR clonal burden was complicated by variable intervals between samplings and by differing treatment regimens. All T-LGLL patients had at least one immunodominant TCRbeta clonotype, and roughly half had multiple immunodominant subclonotypes. Because no samples were available when a clone first appeared, clonal expansion had to be inferred from samplings taken at other points. Since codominant clonotypes persisted in some patients, a small but highly pathogenic clone may have gone undetected. TCR clonotype switching after therapy was seen in about 35% of the 18 patients, with all newly emerging clones being STAT3 wild type. In several patients, dominant TCR clone burden exceeded STAT3 mutant burden, suggesting STAT3 mutation arose secondarily within a pre-expanded clone.

The same DNA, extracted from blood mononuclear cells, served for both the TCR sequencing and the STAT3 sequencing. An Illumina MiSeq was used to sequence the TCRbeta libraries, yielding an average of about 41,000 productive templates per sample. Using multiplex PCR amplification, the immunoSEQ assay generated the TCRbeta CDR3 libraries. The study's processing was this. Following a previously defined approach, repertoire diversity was calculated, and values close to 0 point to extremely monoclonal samples. TCRdb mirrors the immuneACCESS table, restricted to in-frame sequences. Some clones are absent from its copies; in checked studies, under half trace to an unresolved V gene, and the reason for the others is unknown. The DNA was the basis for D and trimming; V, J and clone size are from that table. Across this sample there are about 2,400 clones, with roughly 70% seen only once. The ten largest clones capture roughly 90% of the sample.

The CDR3 goes from the cysteine to the phenylalanine over 13 residues. Solely the CDR3 DNA is kept, with 39 bases framed from the first base. After removal of 5 bases from V and 3 bases from J, the junction retains 1 base not matched to a gene. From the germline V gene, CDR1 is KGHSH and CDR2 is LQKENI. Recombination linked TRBV18 to TRBJ2-7, with 10 bases matching TRBD2. The receptor comes from a woman aged 45-65 years with T-cell large granular lymphocyte leukemia. Some clones in this sample may be carry-over from other donors' samples. The age is the age at diagnosis. Material: peripheral blood mononuclear cells. The DNA sequence reads TGTGCCAGCTCAACTAGCGGGAACTACGAGCAGTACTTC. It specifies CASSTSGNYEQYF.